This TCR beta chain derives from a study of T cell responses to AZD1222 COVID-19 vaccine. Worth noting for this clone: Its antigen remains unidentified.

Study-wide findings and caveats: Donors were chiefly white British, with a greater number of females, and clonal diversity was perhaps underestimated. Among spike-specific TCRs, nearly half reportedly target unmutated variant regions.

Libraries were prepared by immunoSEQ multiplex PCR; TCRdb keeps only in-frame clonotypes and omits some of them. The sample holds tens of thousands of clones; over 60% are singletons and the top ten take 9% to 13%. The V and J ends lost 3 bases and 6 bases respectively, with 20 bases between them. Germline loops: CDR1 WSHSY, CDR2 SAAADI. The length of the CDR3 is 16 residues. The receptor comes from an adult in good health. Source: peripheral blood, taken on day 0 of AZD1222 vaccination. The chain couples TRBV10-2 to TRBJ1-2; the D gene is possibly TRBD1 (6 bases). The chain's CDR3 is CASSDSRDIYFNGYTF. The CDR3 DNA is TGCGCCAGCAGTGACTCCCGGGACATCTATTTTAATGGCTACACCTTC.